The rows below give T cell receptor beta chains drawn from one sample of a study of shared clonotypes between healthy human individuals. TCRdb keeps only in-frame clones here, not all; method: immunoSEQ multiplex PCR. Of 200,000 to 250,000 clones in the sample, over 50% are singletons; the top ten hold approximately 10%. The sequenced sample was memory CD4+ T cells sorted from blood. The receptor set was obtained from a man aged 30 to 45 in good health. Each CDR3 is given with its conserved first and last residue. D genes are given only for firm matches. Clone size is not always given. Where it is, it says once, few, many or a class for expanded clones.

v_gene,d_gene,abundance,j_gene,CDR3aa,CDR3nt
TRBV10-2,-,few,TRBJ2-3,CASSESRWATDTQYF,TGCGCCAGCAGTGAGAGCAGATGGGCTACAGATACGCAGTATTTT
TRBV5-1,-,few,TRBJ2-5,CASSVGEQETQYF,TGCGCCAGCAGCGTGGGTGAGCAAGAGACCCAGTACTTC
TRBV6-1,-,few,TRBJ1-1,CASGVGVGTEAFF,TGTGCCAGCGGGGTAGGGGTGGGGACTGAAGCTTTCTTT
TRBV7-9,TRBD2,-,TRBJ2-3,CASSVTSGSSYTQYF,TGTGCCAGCAGCGTGACTAGCGGGAGTAGTTATACGCAGTATTTT
TRBV9,-,-,TRBJ1-1,CASSLFRGRNTEAFF,TGTGCCAGCAGCCTTTTTCGGGGGAGAAACACTGAAGCTTTCTTT
TRBV9,TRBD2,few,TRBJ2-3,CASSVVGGRSGDTQYF,TGTGCCAGCAGCGTAGTCGGCGGGAGGTCGGGAGATACGCAGTATTTT
TRBV19,-,few,TRBJ1-1,CASKIRGNTEAFF,TGTGCCAGTAAAATCCGGGGGAACACTGAAGCTTTCTTT
TRBV7-9,-,-,TRBJ2-3,CASSLSGSLGTDTQYF,TGTGCCAGCAGCTTAAGCGGGTCCCTGGGCACAGATACGCAGTATTTT
TRBV7-9,TRBD1,few,TRBJ2-2,CASSPGGTNTGELFF,TGTGCCAGCAGCCCAGGGGGAACGAACACCGGGGAGCTGTTTTTT
TRBV7-8,TRBD2,-,TRBJ2-3,CASSPQRETKYF,TGTGCCAGCAGCCCCCAGCGGGAGACAAAGTATTTT
TRBV25-1,-,-,TRBJ2-5,CASSEYHGTLRETQYF,TGTGCCAGCAGTGAATATCACGGGACACTAAGGGAGACCCAGTACTTC
TRBV7-4,-,once,TRBJ2-3,CASSPTAGSDTQYF,TGTGCCAGCAGCCCAACGGCGGGATCAGATACGCAGTATTTT
TRBV20-1,-,-,TRBJ2-5,CSAQRETQYF,TGCAGTGCGCAAAGGGAGACCCAGTACTTC
TRBV27,TRBD2,-,TRBJ2-1,CASSATSGGAYNEQFF,TGTGCCAGCAGTGCCACTAGCGGGGGGGCCTACAATGAGCAGTTCTTC
TRBV5-4,-,-,TRBJ1-5,CASSLKGTQPQHF,TGTGCCAGCAGCTTGAAGGGGACTCAGCCCCAGCATTTT
TRBV18,-,once,TRBJ1-3,CASSPPTITGNTIYF,TGTGCCAGCTCACCCCCGACGATTACTGGAAACACCATATATTTT
TRBV9,-,few,TRBJ1-1,CASSVGGDTEAFF,TGTGCCAGCAGCGTAGGAGGGGACACTGAAGCTTTCTTT
TRBV6-5,-,few,TRBJ2-1,CASSPMWGSYNEQFF,TGTGCCAGCAGTCCTATGTGGGGGTCCTACAATGAGCAGTTCTTC
TRBV5-5,-,-,TRBJ2-2,CASSLVPGAKAGELFF,TGTGCCAGCAGCTTGGTCCCAGGGGCCAAGGCCGGGGAGCTGTTTTTT
TRBV7-8,-,-,TRBJ2-7,CASSLARGEQYF,TGTGCCAGCAGCTTAGCCCGGGGGGAGCAGTACTTC
TRBV2,TRBD2,-,TRBJ2-1,CATGLANNEQFF,TGTGCCACAGGACTAGCGAACAATGAGCAGTTCTTC
TRBV9,-,-,TRBJ1-1,CASSVDPVRNTEAFF,TGTGCCAGCAGCGTAGATCCGGTACGCAACACTGAAGCTTTCTTT
TRBV7-6,TRBD2,-,TRBJ2-1,CASSLAGGPGVFNEQFF,TGTGCCAGCAGCCTAGCGGGAGGGCCGGGGGTCTTCAATGAGCAGTTCTTC
TRBV6-5,TRBD1,-,TRBJ1-4,CASGRQGATNEKLFF,TGTGCCAGCGGAAGACAGGGCGCAACTAATGAAAAACTGTTTTTT
TRBV7-9,-,-,TRBJ2-1,CASSSRTAQFF,TGTGCCAGCAGCAGCCGGACTGCTCAGTTCTTC
TRBV7-2,TRBD2,-,TRBJ2-3,CASSTRAGALTDTQYF,TGTGCCAGCAGCACCCGCGCGGGAGCCCTCACAGATACGCAGTATTTT
TRBV25-1,TRBD2,-,TRBJ2-1,CASSQPGGLEGSYNEQFF,TGTGCCAGCAGCCAACCGGGGGGACTAGAGGGTTCCTACAATGAGCAGTTCTTC
TRBV10-3,TRBD2,-,TRBJ2-7,CAISVALAGYEQYF,TGTGCCATCAGTGTGGCGCTAGCGGGCTACGAGCAGTACTTC
TRBV9,-,-,TRBJ2-3,CASSVEAGLTDTQYF,TGTGCCAGCAGCGTAGAGGCGGGACTCACAGATACGCAGTATTTT
TRBV5-4,-,many,TRBJ2-2,CASSLDWGQGPGELFF,TGTGCCAGCAGCTTGGATTGGGGCCAGGGCCCCGGGGAGCTGTTTTTT
TRBV10-2,-,-,TRBJ1-1,CASSGTGGTEAFF,TGCGCCAGCAGTGGTACAGGAGGCACTGAAGCTTTCTTT
TRBV4-3,-,-,TRBJ2-1,CASSQDLAPPYNEQFF,TGCGCCAGCAGCCAAGATTTGGCCCCCCCTTACAATGAGCAGTTCTTC
TRBV18,-,-,TRBJ1-5,CASSRGGGSNQPQHF,TGTGCCAGCTCAAGGGGCGGGGGGAGCAATCAGCCCCAGCATTTT
TRBV7-2,-,-,TRBJ2-7,CASSLNLASEQYF,TGTGCCAGCAGCTTAAATCTGGCCTCCGAGCAGTACTTC
TRBV14,-,-,TRBJ2-5,CASSRASQETQYF,TGTGCCAGCAGCCGGGCCTCGCAAGAGACCCAGTACTTC
TRBV5-1,TRBD1,few,TRBJ2-2,CASSFRQGAGGELFF,TGCGCCAGCAGCTTCCGACAGGGGGCGGGCGGGGAGCTGTTTTTT
TRBV5-1,-,-,TRBJ2-6,CASSPTDSGANVLTF,TGCGCCAGCAGCCCGACAGATTCTGGGGCCAACGTCCTGACTTTC
TRBV28,TRBD1,-,TRBJ1-2,CASSDRGYGYTF,TGTGCCAGCAGTGACAGGGGGTATGGCTACACCTTC
TRBV7-9,-,once,TRBJ2-7,CASSEGISYEQYF,TGTGCCAGCAGCGAAGGTATATCCTACGAGCAGTACTTC
TRBV6-1,-,-,TRBJ1-2,CASSEVQRHGYTF,TGTGCCAGCAGTGAAGTACAGAGGCACGGCTACACCTTC
TRBV19,-,-,TRBJ2-7,CASSIDSSYEQYF,TGTGCCAGTAGTATCGATAGCTCCTACGAGCAGTACTTC
TRBV5-1,TRBD1,-,TRBJ2-3,CASTGTGSTDTQYF,TGCGCCAGCACCGGGACAGGGAGCACAGATACGCAGTATTTT
TRBV19,-,-,TRBJ1-2,CASSIRGFDGYTF,TGTGCCAGTAGTATAAGAGGGTTTGATGGCTACACCTTC